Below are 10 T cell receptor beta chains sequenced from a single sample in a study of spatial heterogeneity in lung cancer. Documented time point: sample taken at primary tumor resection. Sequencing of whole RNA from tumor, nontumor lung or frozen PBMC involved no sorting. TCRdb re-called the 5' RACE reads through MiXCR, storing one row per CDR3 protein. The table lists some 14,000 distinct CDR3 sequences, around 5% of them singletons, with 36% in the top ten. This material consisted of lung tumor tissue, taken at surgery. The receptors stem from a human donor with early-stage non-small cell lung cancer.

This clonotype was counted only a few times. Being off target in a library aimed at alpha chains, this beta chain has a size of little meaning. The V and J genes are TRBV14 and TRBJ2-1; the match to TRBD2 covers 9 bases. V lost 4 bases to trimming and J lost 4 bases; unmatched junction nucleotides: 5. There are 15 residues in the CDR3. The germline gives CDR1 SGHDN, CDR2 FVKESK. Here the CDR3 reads CASSPLAGDYNEQFF. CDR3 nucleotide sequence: TGTGCCAGCAGCCCCTTAGCGGGGGATTACAATGAGCAGTTCTTC.

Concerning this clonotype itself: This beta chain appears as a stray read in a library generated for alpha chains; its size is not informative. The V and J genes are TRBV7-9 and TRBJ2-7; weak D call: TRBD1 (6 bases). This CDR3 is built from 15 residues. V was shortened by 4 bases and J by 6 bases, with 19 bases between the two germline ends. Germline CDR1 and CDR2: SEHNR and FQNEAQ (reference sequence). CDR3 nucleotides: TGTGCCAGCAGCTCGTCTGGGGGCGCGATTGGCGAGCAGTACTTC. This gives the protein CASSSSGGAIGEQYF. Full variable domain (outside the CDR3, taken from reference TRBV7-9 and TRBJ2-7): DTGVSQNPRHKITKRGQNVTFRCDPISEHNRLYWYRQTLGQGPEFLTYFQNEAQLEKSRLLSDRFSAERPKGSFSTLEIQRTEQGDSAMYLCASSSSGGAIGEQYFGPGTRLTVT.

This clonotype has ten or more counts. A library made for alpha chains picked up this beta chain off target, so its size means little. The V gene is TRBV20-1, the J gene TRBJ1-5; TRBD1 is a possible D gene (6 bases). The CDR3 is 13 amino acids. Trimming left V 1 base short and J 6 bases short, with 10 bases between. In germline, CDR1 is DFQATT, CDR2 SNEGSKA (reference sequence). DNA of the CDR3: TGCAGTGCTAGAGCAGGGGATCGTCAGCCCCAGCATTTT. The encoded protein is CSARAGDRQPQHF.

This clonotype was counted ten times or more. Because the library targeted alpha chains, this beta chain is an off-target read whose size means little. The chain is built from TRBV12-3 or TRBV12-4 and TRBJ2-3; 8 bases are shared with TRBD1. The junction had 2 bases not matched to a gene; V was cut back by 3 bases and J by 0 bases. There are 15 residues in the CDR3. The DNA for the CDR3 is TGTGCCAGCAGTTTGCAGGGGGCTAGCACAGATACGCAGTATTTT. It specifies CASSLQGASTDTQYF.

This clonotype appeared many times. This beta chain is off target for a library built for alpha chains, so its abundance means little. CDR3 region: CASSLGQGAPDEKLFF. CDR3 nucleotides: TGTGCCAGCAGCCTTGGACAGGGGGCGCCTGATGAAAAACTGTTTTTT. This rearrangement joins TRBV4-2 to TRBJ1-4, with 11 bases lining up with TRBD1. The CDR3 is 16 residues long. V lost 4 bases to trimming and J lost 6 bases; unmatched junction nucleotides: 7. The V gene's germline CDR1 is LGHNA and CDR2 YNFKEQ.

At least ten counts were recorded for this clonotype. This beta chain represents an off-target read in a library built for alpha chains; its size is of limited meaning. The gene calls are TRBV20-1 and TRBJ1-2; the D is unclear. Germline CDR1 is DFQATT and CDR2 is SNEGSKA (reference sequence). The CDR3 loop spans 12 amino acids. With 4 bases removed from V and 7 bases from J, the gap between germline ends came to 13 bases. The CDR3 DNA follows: TGCAGTGCTACAGGACCGACAATTGGCTACACCTTC. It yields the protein CSATGPTIGYTF.

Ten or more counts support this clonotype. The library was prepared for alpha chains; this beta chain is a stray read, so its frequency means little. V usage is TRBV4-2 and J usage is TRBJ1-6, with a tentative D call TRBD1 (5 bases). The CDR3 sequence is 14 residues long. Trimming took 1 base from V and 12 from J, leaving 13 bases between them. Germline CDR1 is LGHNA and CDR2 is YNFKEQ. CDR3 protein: CASSQVGGGEPLHF. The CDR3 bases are TGTGCCAGCAGCCAAGTCGGGGGGGGTGAACCCCTCCACTTT.

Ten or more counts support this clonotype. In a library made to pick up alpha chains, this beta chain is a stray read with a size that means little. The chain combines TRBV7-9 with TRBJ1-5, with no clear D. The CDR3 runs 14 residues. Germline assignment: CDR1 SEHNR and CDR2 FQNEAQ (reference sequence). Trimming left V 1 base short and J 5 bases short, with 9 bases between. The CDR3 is CASSLVGEDQPQHF. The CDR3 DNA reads TGTGCCAGCAGCTTAGTGGGAGAGGATCAGCCCCAGCATTTT.

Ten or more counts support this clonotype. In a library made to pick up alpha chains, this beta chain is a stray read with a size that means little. The CDR3: CASSFGGSRSYEQYF. CDR3 DNA sequence: TGTGCCAGCAGCTTTGGGGGGTCCCGCTCCTACGAGCAGTACTTC. The V gene is TRBV7-2, the J gene TRBJ2-7, with a weak D call TRBD2 (6 bases). The CDR3 length is 15 residues. CDR1 SGHTA and CDR2 FQGNSA come from the germline V gene. Trimming left V 3 bases short and J 0 bases short, with 12 bases between.

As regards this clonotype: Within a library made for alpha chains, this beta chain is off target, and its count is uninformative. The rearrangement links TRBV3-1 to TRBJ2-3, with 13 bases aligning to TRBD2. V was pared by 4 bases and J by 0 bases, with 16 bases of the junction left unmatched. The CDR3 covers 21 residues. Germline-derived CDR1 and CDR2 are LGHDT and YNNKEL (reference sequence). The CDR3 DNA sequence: TGTGCCAGCAGCCCCCACGGACTAGCGGGGGAGTACCCAACTAGCACAGATACGCAGTATTTT. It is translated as CASSPHGLAGEYPTSTDTQYF.